Presented here are 15 T cell receptor beta chains from one specimen sequenced in a study of breast tumors, draining lymph nodes, adjacent tissues. Each CDR3 protein gets one entry after TCRdb re-called the multiplex PCR reads with MiXCR. The data contain about 220,000 distinct CDR3 sequences, roughly a third of them singletons. Breast cancer patients provided tissue from their axillary draining lymph nodes. What was sequenced was axillary lymph node tissue. The receptors were gathered from a female donor with breast cancer. Some clones in this sample may be carry-over from other donors' samples.

This clonotype was seen at least ten times. The rearrangement uses TRBV6-1 and TRBJ2-7, with 13 bases aligning to TRBD2. Per the germline V gene, CDR1 is MNHNS and CDR2 is SASEGT. The CDR3 totals 15 residues. J lost 0 bases, V lost 7 bases, and 3 bases had no gene match. The CDR3 coding sequence is TGTGCCAGCACGTGGACTAGCGGGAGCTCCTACGAGCAGTACTTC. Translated, it gives CASTWTSGSSYEQYF.

A few counts support this clonotype. The chain is built from TRBV2 and TRBJ1-6, with TRBD1 identical over 11 bases. The CDR3 extends over 14 amino acids. CDR1 and CDR2 (germline): SNHLY, FYNNEI. Germline trimming cut 3 bases from V and 9 bases from J; bases unmatched to any gene: 1. The CDR3 region is CASSEGTGGSPLHF. In DNA, the CDR3 is TGTGCCAGCAGTGAGGGGACAGGGGGTTCACCCCTCCACTTT.

The sample holds many counts of this clonotype. The chain carries TRBV5-1 and TRBJ1-2; no clear D gene. CDR3 length: 14 amino acids. V dropped 0 bases and J dropped 7 bases, with 13 bases sitting between them. Germline CDR1 and CDR2: SGHRS and YFSETQ. The CDR3 DNA sequence: TGCGCCAGCAGCTTGGCCGGCGAAGGGTCTGGCTACACCTTC. Encoded protein: CASSLAGEGSGYTF.

The rearrangement links TRBV7-7 to TRBJ2-2, with 13 bases aligning to TRBD2. The CDR3 runs 15 residues. Germline loops: CDR1 SSHAT, CDR2 FNYEAQ (reference sequence). The CDR3 sequence is CARGQGLAGTGELFF. DNA of the CDR3: TGTGCTAGAGGCCAGGGACTAGCGGGGACCGGGGAGCTGTTTTTT.

This chain uses TRBV25-1 with TRBJ1-3; 7 positions match TRBD1. V was clipped by 4 bases and J by 3 bases; unmatched bases: 12. CDR1 is MGHDK and CDR2 is SYGVNS in the germline V gene. There are 17 residues in the CDR3. The CDR3 DNA is TGTGCCAGCAGTGCCAGGGGGGCAGGGGATTTTGGAAACACCATATATTTT. Residues: CASSARGAGDFGNTIYF.

In its sample, this clonotype was seen many times. This chain links TRBV11-2 with TRBJ2-7, with TRBD1 matching over 8 bases. From germline, CDR1 is SGHAT and CDR2 FQNNGV. This CDR3 comprises 14 residues. The junction had 8 bases not matched to a gene; V was cut back by 3 bases and J by 7 bases. The CDR3 region is CASSFSAGGGEQYF. The CDR3 DNA is TGTGCCAGCAGCTTTAGCGCAGGGGGCGGGGAGCAGTACTTC.

This clonotype was observed many times. This chain joins TRBV11-2 and TRBJ2-1; tentative D call: TRBD1 (5 bases). The CDR3 has 14 residues. Germline-derived CDR1 and CDR2 are SGHAT and FQNNGV. The V end was cut by 3 bases, the J end by 8 bases, with 14 bases between. CDR3 DNA sequence: TGTGCCAGCAGCTTGGGAAGTCAGGGTCATGAGCAGTTCTTC. Translating it yields CASSLGSQGHEQFF.

This clonotype was picked up many times. CDR3 loop: CATVPDVSNQPQHF. For the CDR3, the DNA is TGTGCCACGGTCCCGGATGTTAGCAATCAGCCCCAGCATTTT. The rearrangement links TRBV24-1 to TRBJ1-5, with no clear D. This CDR3 has 14 amino acids. Germline CDR1 reads KGHDR; CDR2 reads SFDVKD. Trimming took 10 bases from V and 0 from J, leaving 12 bases between them.

Remarks on this clonotype: Germline and junction disagree at one end, which may indicate a read error. This chain uses TRBV7-9 with TRBJ1-2; 7 bases agree with TRBD1. CDR1 SEHNR and CDR2 FQNEAQ come from the germline V gene (reference sequence). The CDR3 covers 14 residues. CDR3 DNA: TGCGCCAGCAGCCAGGGACAACAGGGGTATGGCTACACCTTC. Amino acids: CASSQGQQGYGYTF.

This clonotype has more than one count but fewer than ten. V and J are TRBV28 and TRBJ2-7; 9 bases line up with TRBD2. The CDR3 is 14 residues long. The germline V gene encodes CDR1 MDHEN and CDR2 SYDVKM. With V trimmed by 6 bases and J by 4 bases, 7 bases remained unmatched. The CDR3 DNA follows: TGTGCCAGCAGGGCGGGAGGGCCGGAATACGAGCAGTACTTC. It yields the protein CASRAGGPEYEQYF.

At least ten counts were recorded for this clonotype. This rearrangement joins TRBV20-1 to TRBJ2-3; D gene unclear. Germline V gives CDR1 DFQATT, CDR2 SNEGSKA (reference sequence). This CDR3 region has 12 residues. V lost 5 bases to trimming and J lost 3 bases, with 9 bases between them. The CDR3 here is CSAETETDTQYF. The CDR3 coding sequence is TGCAGTGCTGAAACAGAAACAGATACGCAGTATTTT.

There are a few counts of this clonotype. This sequence may be a read error, since a much larger clone differs from it by one base. The chain couples TRBV9 to TRBJ2-3; maybe TRBD1 (6 bases). The V end lost 4 bases, the J end lost 2 bases, and 11 bases lay between the germline ends. CDR1 and CDR2 from the germline V gene are SGDLS and YYNGEE. The CDR3 has 14 amino acids. The CDR3 loop reads CASSPGAHTDTQYF. CDR3 bases: TGTGCCAGCAGCCCAGGGGCGCACACAGATACGCAGTATTTT.

The table lists this clonotype with many counts. The chain employs TRBV12-3 or TRBV12-4 and TRBJ2-2; tentatively, D is TRBD1 (5 bases). This CDR3 spans 17 amino acids. The V gene lost 2 bases and the J gene lost 6 bases, with 19 bases spanning the gap. CDR3 DNA: TGTGCCAGCAGTTTATATGCCGGTCCACAGGTATCCGGGGAGCTGTTTTTT. It translates to CASSLYAGPQVSGELFF.

This clonotype was found many times. The rearrangement uses TRBV30 and TRBJ1-5, with a tentative D call TRBD1 (6 bases). Germline V gene lookup returns CDR1 GTSNPN and CDR2 SVGIG (reference sequence). The CDR3 loop spans 13 amino acids. The V end was cut by 3 bases, the J end by 12 bases, with 18 bases between. CDR3 in amino acids: CAWSNGQLLSQHF. The CDR3 nucleotides read TGTGCCTGGAGCAACGGACAGCTACTAAGCCAGCATTTT.

This clonotype was seen repeatedly, ten times or more. The V and J genes are TRBV20-1 and TRBJ2-1, with TRBD1 identical over 11 bases. This CDR3 contains 14 residues. Germline loops: CDR1 DFQATT, CDR2 SNEGSKA (reference sequence). J was trimmed by 8 bases and V by 6 bases; bases with no gene match: 9. CDR3 residues: CSAAFGQGAYEQFF. DNA of the CDR3: TGCAGTGCCGCATTCGGACAGGGGGCGTATGAGCAGTTCTTC.